The 10 T cell receptor beta chains reported below all come from one sample, sequenced in a study of T cells after yellow fever vaccination. Each CDR3 protein gets one entry after TCRdb re-called the 5' RACE reads with MiXCR. The table has under 300,000 distinct CDR3 sequences, 6% to 7.5% seen once. The sample consisted of CD4+ T cells sorted from PBMCs, taken 15 days after the yellow fever booster vaccination. The receptor set was obtained from a man aged 25 to 45 who received the YFV17D yellow fever vaccine.

This clonotype came up many times. This rearrangement joins TRBV20-1 to TRBJ2-5; 9 nucleotides agree with TRBD2. From germline, CDR1 is DFQATT and CDR2 SNEGSKA (reference sequence). CDR3 length: 15 amino acids. The CDR3 region is CSATRSGRKEETQYF. In DNA, the CDR3 is TGCAGCGCCACAAGAAGCGGGAGGAAAGAAGAGACCCAGTACTTC.

J is TRBJ1-1 and V is TRBV20-1; no clear D. Germline CDR1 and CDR2: DFQATT and SNEGSKA (reference sequence). CDR3 length: 13 residues. V was cut by 4 bases and J by 2 bases, with 11 bases left in between. In nucleotides, the CDR3 is TGCAGTGCTATCTACAGAGCAAACACTGAAGCTTTCTTT. It encodes CSAIYRANTEAFF.

This clonotype was seen at least ten times. The chain combines TRBV3-1 with TRBJ2-5; D ambiguous. The CDR3 length is 10 residues. The V gene lost 0 bases and the J gene lost 7 bases, with 0 bases spanning the gap. The V gene's germline CDR1 is LGHDT and CDR2 YNNKEL (reference sequence). The CDR3 here is CASSQETQYF. In DNA form, the CDR3 reads TGTGCCAGCAGCCAAGAGACCCAGTACTTC.

This clonotype has ten or more counts. The chain carries TRBV28 and TRBJ1-1, with D possibly TRBD1 on 6 matching bases. V was clipped by 6 bases and J by 1 base, with 21 bases between them. The CDR3 consists of 17 residues. Germline V gene data show CDR1 as MDHEN and CDR2 as SYDVKM. The CDR3 DNA follows: TGTGCCAGCAGGCGTATCGGGGGACAAGTTTCGAACACTGAAGCTTTCTTT. Amino acid sequence: CASRRIGGQVSNTEAFF.

A few counts support this clonotype. The V call is TRBV5-1, the J call TRBJ1-6; possibly TRBD1 for D (5 bases). The CDR3 has 16 amino acids. V dropped 1 base and J dropped 6 bases, with 14 bases sitting between them. Germline V gene data show CDR1 as SGHRS and CDR2 as YFSETQ. CDR3 sequence: CASSLLDLDSNSPLHF. In DNA, the CDR3 is TGCGCCAGCAGCTTGCTGGACCTAGACAGTAATTCACCCCTCCACTTT.

This clonotype has a count of ten or more. The chain joins TRBV10-3 to TRBJ2-3, with 7 bases fitting TRBD2. V dropped 6 bases and J dropped 0; count of bases not matched to a gene: 9. Germline V gene data show CDR1 as ENHRY and CDR2 as SYGVKD. This CDR3 is built from 16 residues. In DNA, the CDR3 is TGTGCCATCAGAAGCACTAGCGTGTCTAGCACAGATACGCAGTATTTT. It encodes CAIRSTSVSSTDTQYF.

This clonotype was seen ten or more times. For the CDR3, the DNA is TGTGCCACCAGTGATTCTGCCACAGGGAGTTGGGAGACCCAGTACTTC. Residues: CATSDSATGSWETQYF. This chain connects TRBV24-1 to TRBJ2-5; TRBD1 might be the D (6 bases). This CDR3 has 16 residues. The germline V and J ends were trimmed by 2 bases and 5 bases, with 17 bases remaining between them. Germline CDR1 reads KGHDR; CDR2 reads SFDVKD.

This clonotype was seen many times. This chain links TRBV20-1 with TRBJ2-7; TRBD2 matches 7 bases. After removal of 0 bases from V and 0 bases from J, the junction contained 8 bases not matched to a gene. From germline, CDR1 is DFQATT and CDR2 SNEGSKA (reference sequence). The CDR3 runs to 16 residues. This chain's CDR3 is CSARDSRSGVSYEQYF. The CDR3 DNA sequence: TGCAGTGCTAGAGATTCAAGAAGCGGGGTCTCCTACGAGCAGTACTTC.

CDR3 nucleotide sequence: TGTGCCAGCAGCTTAGGGGGACTAGCGAGTAATGAGCAGTTCTTC. This translates into CASSLGGLASNEQFF. This chain links TRBV7-2 with TRBJ2-1, with 10 bases identical to TRBD2. CDR3 length: 15 amino acids. CDR1 is SGHTA and CDR2 is FQGNSA in the germline V gene. The junction had 4 bases not matched to a gene; V was cut back by 1 base and J by 7 bases.

This clonotype turned up a few times. This rearrangement joins TRBV10-1 to TRBJ1-6; D not certain. Trimming cost V 8 bases and J 7 bases, with 12 bases left between them. Germline assignment: CDR1 WNHNN and CDR2 SYGVQD (reference sequence). The CDR3 runs 13 residues. The CDR3 reads CASQAPGNSPLHF. CDR3 nucleotide sequence: TGCGCCAGCCAGGCTCCGGGAAATTCACCCCTCCACTTT.